This TCR beta chain is from a study of glioma-infiltrating T cells. Study-level findings and limits: Very few CDR3 sequences were shared between tissue and blood. Above-expected tissue-blood divergence occurred in all gliomas, most in low-grade ones.

This clonotype has ten or more counts. Its target is unknown. The CDR3 covers 15 residues. V dropped 1 base and J dropped 0; count of bases not matched to a gene: 3. Germline V gives CDR1 DFQATT, CDR2 SNEGSKA (reference sequence). The iRepertoire nested amplicon-rescue multiplex PCR amplified TCR alpha and beta CDR3s from RNA. Input was 100-400 ng of tissue mRNA or PBMC total RNA. MiXCR, applied by TCRdb to the multiplex PCR reads, yields one record per CDR3 protein. Of under 200,000 distinct CDR3 sequences listed, around 42% are singletons. The genes are TRBV20-1 and TRBJ2-3, with TRBD2 matching 8 bases. The source is a human donor with low-grade glioma or glioblastoma, undergoing nonglioma brain surgery, or in good health (not recorded which). Input material: glioma tissue, nonneoplastic brain tissue, or PBMCs (not recorded which). This chain's CDR3 is CSARVPSGSTDTQYF. CDR3 coding DNA: TGCAGTGCTAGAGTACCTAGCGGGAGCACAGATACGCAGTATTTT.